The text below deals with one T cell receptor beta chain. This clonotype is medium-sized (0.01 to 0.1%). Its antigen has not been determined. No base quality information exists; no much larger clone differs at one position. Genomic DNA served as template for TCR beta VDJ combination and CDR3 sequence profiling. An Illumina HiSeq 2000 was the platform used for TCR repertoire sequencing. As for the original processing: Repertoire assessment relied on Simpson's diversity index, CDR3 size and DJ length profiles, and TRBV/TRBJ rearrangement plots. The most abundant DNA sequence in the deep sequencing data was taken as the immunodominant clone. CDR3 amino acid sequences were screened for sharing across subjects and were compared with published repertoires and the VDJdb database. In TCRdb, the public reads were trimmed at Q25 with fastp and aligned with MiXCR, with productive beta chains retained. Rows with one shared CDR3 protein collapse into an entry with the most common genes and DNA. V and J calls and clone size were set by TCRdb, not the authors. The sample has about 58,000 distinct CDR3 sequences on record, around 57% of them singletons. About 16% of the sample comes from the top ten.

This record belongs to a study of CD8+CD57+ T cells in acquired aplastic anemia (dated by TCRdb to between 2018 and 2020). Notes on the research overall: A mean of approximately 3 ug of DNA, ranging from about 0.19 to 30 ug, was extracted from sorted CD4+ and CD8+ cells. CD8+CD57+ expansion was defined as frequency above the mean frequency observed in healthy subjects.

V drops 10 bases and J drops 1 base, leaving 13 bases in between. Sequences LNHDA (CDR1) and SQIVND (CDR2) are obtained from the germline V gene (reference sequence). CDR3 length: 13 amino acids, cysteine to phenylalanine. Only the CDR3 part of the read is kept: 39 bases, read in frame from the first base. The patients picked for sequencing were ones in whom flow cytometry had shown an expansion of CD8+CD57+ cells. All patients had severe acquired aplastic anemia diagnosed by International Study of Aplastic Anemia and Agranulocytosis and Camitta criteria. No patient had received any therapy when blood was sampled. The study deep-sequenced TCR repertoires of sorted CD4+ and CD8+ blood T cells from severe aplastic anemia patients and healthy subjects. Patients were enrolled under clinicaltrials.gov protocols 00001620, 01623167, 00001397, 00071045, 00081523 and 00961064 in the USA. Ficoll-Paque density gradient centrifugation was used to isolate peripheral blood mononuclear cells. Before DNA was extracted, CD4+ and CD8+ T cells were sorted using either FACS or magnetic beads.

Study-level results and caveats: Although 25 to 30 CD8+ CDR3 sequences were shared by patients and controls, these sequences appeared highly expressed in patients and within the immunodominant clones of patients. CD8+ Simpson's diversity did not differ significantly between patients and healthy controls (P=0.060).

The chain is made from TRBV19 and TRBJ1-1, and possibly TRBD1, on 6 matching bases. The source material was sorted CD4+, CD8+, or CD8+CD57+ T cells (not recorded which) from PBMCs. The sequence came from a human donor with aplastic anemia. The CDR3: CATQGHRNTEAFF. The nucleotides read TGTGCCACCCAGGGACATAGGAACACTGAAGCTTTCTTT. With the rest looked up from the reference TRBV19 and TRBJ1-1 genes rather than sequenced, the full variable domain is DGGITQSPKYLFRKEGQNVTLSCEQNLNHDAMYWYRQDPGQGLRLIYYSQIVNDFQKGDIAEGYSVSREKKESFPLTVTSAQKNPTAFYLCATQGHRNTEAFFGQGTRLTVV.